Listed below are T cell receptor beta chains from one sample, sequenced in a study of shared clonotypes between healthy human individuals. Repertoires were generated with immunoSEQ multiplex PCR, while TCRdb's copy carries only in-frame clones and drops some. Altogether 2,500,000 or so clones are present, approximately 94% being singletons, with the ten largest covering around 0.4%. The sample consisted of naive CD4+ T cells from PBMCs. These receptors originate from a man younger than 30 in good health. Some clones in this sample may be carry-over from other donors' samples. The CDR3 runs from the conserved cysteine through the conserved F or W. The order of the fields is clone size, V gene, D gene, J gene, CDR3 DNA, CDR3 protein. D genes are given only for firm matches. Size is stated for part of the rows, as once, few or many counts, or as a class when the clone is expanded.

-	TRBV9	TRBD1	TRBJ1-5	TGTGCCAGCAGTCGGACAGGGGATGGCAATCAGCCCCAGCATTTT	CASSRTGDGNQPQHF
-	TRBV29-1	-	TRBJ2-5	TGCAGCGTTGGTATGGGCCTCTCTCCCGGGCAGTACTTC	CSVGMGLSPGQYF
-	TRBV5-6	TRBD2	TRBJ2-7	TGTGCCAGCAGCAGGAGCCGGGCAGGGTGGACTAGGAGTCCGTACTTC	CASSRSRAGWTRSPYF
-	TRBV5-1	TRBD1	TRBJ1-1	TGCGCCAGCAGCTTGACAGGGGATACTGAAGCTTTCTTT	CASSLTGDTEAFF
-	TRBV7-2	-	TRBJ2-2	TGTGCCAGCAGCTTAATACCCGGGGAGCTGTTTTTT	CASSLIPGELFF
-	TRBV7-3	-	TRBJ2-1	TGTGCCAGCAGCTTAAGGGGTCCGAGCACGGATGAGCAGTTCTTC	CASSLRGPSTDEQFF
-	TRBV7-3	-	TRBJ1-2	TGTGCCAGCAGCCTTTCGGCTGGATCAGGGACGGTCACCTTC	CASSLSAGSGTVTF
-	TRBV10-3	TRBD1	TRBJ2-1	TGTGCCATCAGTGGGGACAGAAACAATGAGCAGTTCTTC	CAISGDRNNEQFF
-	TRBV9	TRBD2	TRBJ2-7	TGTGCCAGCAGCGTGGGACTAGTCCCGGGCTCCGAGCAGTACTTC	CASSVGLVPGSEQYF
-	TRBV7-9	-	TRBJ1-1	TGTGCCAGCAGCTTAGTAGTAGGAGGCACTGAAGCTTTCTTT	CASSLVVGGTEAFF
once	TRBV14	-	TRBJ1-1	TGTGCCAGCAGCCCAGAGATCTACGGGGAAGCTTTCTTT	CASSPEIYGEAFF
-	TRBV27	-	TRBJ2-1	TGTGCCAGCAGTTTCCGGGACACATTCTACAATGAGCAGTTCTTC	CASSFRDTFYNEQFF
-	TRBV19	TRBD2	TRBJ2-6	TGTGCCAGTAATCCGGGACTAGCGGGTAATGGGGCCAACGTCCTGACTTTC	CASNPGLAGNGANVLTF
-	TRBV5-1	TRBD2	TRBJ2-1	TGCGCCAGCAGCCCGGGAGGGGCGGGCTCCTACAATGAGCAGTTCTTC	CASSPGGAGSYNEQFF
-	TRBV5-6	TRBD1	TRBJ1-4	TGTGCCAGCAGCCGAACCGGACAGGGGACTAATGAAAAACTGTTTTTT	CASSRTGQGTNEKLFF
-	TRBV28	-	TRBJ1-2	TGTGCCAGCCCCAGTTGGCCCAGATACTATGGCTACACCTTC	CASPSWPRYYGYTF
-	TRBV11-3	-	TRBJ2-2	TGTGCCAGCAGCCGCGGGACACTGAACGCCGGGGAGCTGTTTTTT	CASSRGTLNAGELFF
-	TRBV2	TRBD1	TRBJ1-5	TGTGCCAGCAGTTATACATCCGGGACAGGGGCTTCGCCCCAGCATTTT	CASSYTSGTGASPQHF
-	TRBV6-1	TRBD2	TRBJ2-1	TGTGCCAGCAGCCGGGGGGTTTACAATGAGCAGTTCTTC	CASSRGVYNEQFF
-	TRBV7-9	-	TRBJ2-3	TGTGCCAGCAGCCCGGTTGGGGCAGATACGCAGTATTTT	CASSPVGADTQYF
-	TRBV28	-	TRBJ2-5	TGTGCCAGCCTCCCGGGGACCCAAGAGACCCAGTACTTC	CASLPGTQETQYF
-	TRBV9	-	TRBJ1-2	TGTGCCAGCAGCGTAAGGGGAGACTATGGCTACACCTTC	CASSVRGDYGYTF
-	TRBV27	TRBD1	TRBJ2-4	TGTGCCAGCAGTTCCGGACAGGGCCTGAACATTCAGTACTTC	CASSSGQGLNIQYF
-	TRBV19	-	TRBJ2-2	TGTGCCAGCGGGACTTTGGCCGGGGAGCTGTTTTTT	CASGTLAGELFF
-	TRBV19	-	TRBJ2-2	TGTGCCAGTAGTCACCCCCGGGGGCCGAACACCGGGGAGCTGTTTTTT	CASSHPRGPNTGELFF
-	TRBV4-1	-	TRBJ2-1	TGCGCCAGCAGCCCAAGTCCGTTGGTAACGAACGGTGAGCAGTTCTTC	CASSPSPLVTNGEQFF
once	TRBV7-2	-	TRBJ2-7	TGTGCCAGCAGCTTAACCCCCAACGAGCAGTACTTC	CASSLTPNEQYF
-	TRBV9	-	TRBJ1-4	TGTGCCAGCAGCCCCCGGCCCCAGTCCCAGAAACTGTTTTTT	CASSPRPQSQKLFF
-	TRBV5-1	-	TRBJ2-7	TGCGCCAGCAGCTTGGCGGCCAGCAGCTACGAGCAGTACTTC	CASSLAASSYEQYF
-	TRBV6-6	-	TRBJ1-1	TGTGCCAGCAGTTACTCAGGTGTTGGGGCTTTCTTT	CASSYSGVGAFF